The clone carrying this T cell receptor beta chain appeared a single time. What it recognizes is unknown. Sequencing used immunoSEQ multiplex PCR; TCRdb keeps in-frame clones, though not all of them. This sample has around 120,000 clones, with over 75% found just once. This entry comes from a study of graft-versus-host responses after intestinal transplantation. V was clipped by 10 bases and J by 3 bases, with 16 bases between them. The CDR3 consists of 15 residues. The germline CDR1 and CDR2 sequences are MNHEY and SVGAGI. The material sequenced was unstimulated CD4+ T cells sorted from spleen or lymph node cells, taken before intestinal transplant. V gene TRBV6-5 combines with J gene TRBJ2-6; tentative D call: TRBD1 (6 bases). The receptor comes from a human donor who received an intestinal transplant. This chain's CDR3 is CATDSPGGGANVLTF. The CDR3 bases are TGTGCCACGGACAGCCCTGGCGGTGGGGCCAACGTCCTGACTTTC.